These 24 T cell receptor beta chains came from one sample sequenced in a study of blood T cell repertoires in COVID-19. Method: immunoSEQ multiplex PCR; TCRdb's copy keeps in-frame clones and lacks some. The sample gives 390,000 or so clones, around 89% of which show up once; under 4% is in the top ten. Sequenced sample: peripheral blood. These receptors were obtained from a woman aged 25 to 45 with COVID-19, enrolled during active disease.

The rearrangement links TRBV28 to TRBJ2-5, with D possibly being TRBD1 (6 bases). The CDR3 contains 15 residues. Trimming took 3 bases from V and 2 from J, leaving 13 bases between them. CDR1 MDHEN and CDR2 SYDVKM come from the germline V gene. The CDR3 nucleotides are TGTGCCAGCAGTTTGGGTCGGCAGGGGCAAGAGACCCAGTACTTC. It translates to CASSLGRQGQETQYF.

This chain links TRBV18 with TRBJ2-4; 8 bases align to TRBD1. The CDR3 has 15 residues. In germline, CDR1 is KGHSH, CDR2 LQKENI. J was trimmed by 6 bases and V by 6 bases; bases with no gene match: 10. The CDR3 bases are TGTGCCAGCTCCCGCAGCTCAGGGGGCCTAAACATTCAGTACTTC. As protein: CASSRSSGGLNIQYF.

This chain uses TRBV6-5 with TRBJ1-4, with 8 positions matching TRBD1. V shed 6 bases and J 2 bases; nucleotides not matched to a gene: 2. The CDR3 length is 14 residues. Per the germline V gene, CDR1 is MNHEY and CDR2 is SVGAGI. The chain's CDR3 is CASRRDRTNEKLFF. CDR3 in DNA: TGTGCCAGCAGAAGGGACAGGACTAATGAAAAACTGTTTTTT.

This chain connects TRBV29-1 to TRBJ2-1; D perhaps matches TRBD2 (5 bases). The length of the CDR3 is 14 residues. The V gene's germline CDR1 is SQVTM and CDR2 ANQGSEA. The ends were cut back, 4 bases at V and 2 bases at J, with 12 bases in the middle. The CDR3 protein is CSVVVRAPYNEQFF. The CDR3 coding sequence is TGCAGCGTTGTTGTGCGGGCCCCCTACAATGAGCAGTTCTTC.

The genes are TRBV7-9 and TRBJ2-1, with D possibly being TRBD2 (5 bases). Germline values: CDR1 SEHNR, CDR2 FQNEAQ (reference sequence). V was cut by 2 bases and J by 3 bases, with 8 bases left in between. CDR3 length: 14 residues. For the CDR3, the DNA is TGTGCCAGCAGCTTATCCGGGGACTACAATGAGCAGTTCTTC. Translation gives CASSLSGDYNEQFF.

This clone was seen once. The chain uses TRBV6-5 and TRBJ1-1; D not resolved. This CDR3 is built from 14 residues. The germline CDR1 and CDR2 sequences are MNHEY and SVGAGI. V was trimmed by 6 bases and J by 1 base, leaving 12 bases between them. The CDR3 nucleotides read TGTGCCAGCAGGAAGACGACGGGGAACACTGAAGCTTTCTTT. This translates into CASRKTTGNTEAFF.

This clone has only one observation. The chain has TRBV19 and TRBJ2-7; TRBD2 agrees at 12 bases. J was trimmed by 2 bases and V by 9 bases; bases with no gene match: 5. The CDR3 contains 14 residues. Germline V lookup: CDR1 LNHDA, CDR2 SQIVND (reference sequence). Here the CDR3 DNA reads TGTGCCAGCAAAGCTAGCGGGGGGGCCTACGAGCAGTACTTC. It is translated as CASKASGGAYEQYF.

The V call is TRBV7-6, the J call TRBJ2-2; D unresolved. CDR1 is SGHVS and CDR2 is FNYEAQ in the germline V gene. The CDR3 is 15 residues long. V lost 5 bases to trimming and J lost 3 bases, with 13 bases between them. CDR3 sequence (DNA): TGTGCCAGCAGCAAATCTCTAGTGCACACCGGGGAGCTGTTTTTT. This gives the protein CASSKSLVHTGELFF.

This clone has a handful of counts. This chain links TRBV9 with TRBJ2-2; 8 bases fit TRBD2. The germline V gene encodes CDR1 SGDLS and CDR2 YYNGEE. V lost 0 bases, J lost 0 bases, and 1 base stayed unmatched. The CDR3 sequence is 16 residues long. The CDR3, as DNA: TGTGCCAGCAGCGTAGATAGCGGGACGAACACCGGGGAGCTGTTTTTT. It codes for CASSVDSGTNTGELFF. The full variable domain, completed using reference TRBV9 and TRBJ2-2, is DSGVTQTPKHLITATGQRVTLRCSPRSGDLSVYWYQQSLDQGLQFLIQYYNGEERAKGNILERFSAQQFPDLHSELNLSSLELGDSALYFCASSVDSGTNTGELFFGEGSRLTVL.

The J gene is TRBJ2-2, the V gene TRBV24-1, with D possibly matching TRBD1 (5 bases). V lost 7 bases and J lost 0, with 5 bases in between. The CDR3 length is 13 residues. Looked up from germline, CDR1 is KGHDR and CDR2 is SFDVKD. The DNA for the CDR3 is TGTGCCACCAGACAGGCGAACACCGGGGAGCTGTTTTTT. Its protein product is CATRQANTGELFF.

The V gene is TRBV28, the J gene TRBJ1-2, with 9 bases lining up with TRBD1. CDR3 length equals 14 residues. Germline CDR1 MDHEN, CDR2 SYDVKM. The V segment lost 5 bases and the J segment 7 bases; nucleotides outside the gene matches: 8. In DNA, the CDR3 is TGTGCCAGCAGTACAACAGGGGGCGCCCTTGGCTACACCTTC. Its protein product is CASSTTGGALGYTF.

The J gene is TRBJ1-5, the V gene TRBV11-3, with TRBD1 as a possible D gene (5 bases). This CDR3 has 18 amino acids. Germline-derived CDR1 and CDR2 are SGHNT and YENEEA. Trimming cost V 4 bases and J 1 base, with 20 bases left between them. CDR3 nucleotide sequence: TGTGCCAGCAGCTCCCCCGCAGGGTGGATAAGAAGCAATCAGCCCCAGCATTTT. Its translation is CASSSPAGWIRSNQPQHF.

This chain joins TRBV7-2 and TRBJ2-5, with a weak D call TRBD1 (6 bases). This CDR3 spans 15 amino acids. With 3 bases removed from V and 1 base from J, the gap between germline ends came to 12 bases. CDR1 is SGHTA, CDR2 FQGNSA, per germline. The CDR3 is CASSLGPGVQETQYF. The CDR3 bases are TGTGCCAGCAGCTTGGGGCCAGGGGTCCAAGAGACCCAGTACTTC.

The chain recombines TRBV19 with TRBJ1-1; possibly TRBD1 for D (6 bases). Trimming cost V 6 bases and J 0 bases, with 8 bases left between them. Germline CDR1 reads LNHDA; CDR2 reads SQIVND (reference sequence). The CDR3 loop spans 13 amino acids. The CDR3 protein is CASSGTMNTEAFF. CDR3 nucleotide sequence: TGTGCCAGTAGCGGGACAATGAACACTGAAGCTTTCTTT. Looking up the rest from reference TRBV19 and TRBJ1-1 gives the full variable domain: DGGITQSPKYLFRKEGQNVTLSCEQNLNHDAMYWYRQDPGQGLRLIYYSQIVNDFQKGDIAEGYSVSREKKESFPLTVTSAQKNPTAFYLCASSGTMNTEAFFGQGTRLTVV.

The chain couples TRBV7-2 to TRBJ2-3; 7 nucleotides match TRBD2. CDR1 SGHTA and CDR2 FQGNSA come from the germline V gene. The CDR3 runs to 14 residues. Trimming took 6 bases from V and 0 from J; bases not matched to a gene: 3. DNA of the CDR3: TGTGCCAGCAGGCTAGCGGCCAGCACAGATACGCAGTATTTT. Protein sequence: CASRLAASTDTQYF.

The chain has TRBV11-2 and TRBJ2-5; D is undetermined. Germline CDR1 SGHAT, CDR2 FQNNGV. The CDR3 length is 11 residues. Between the trimmed V and J ends, which lost 6 bases and 3 bases, there was a span of 5 bases. CDR3 in amino acids: CASRAEETQYF. CDR3 sequence (DNA): TGTGCCAGCAGGGCCGAAGAGACCCAGTACTTC.

J is TRBJ1-5 and V is TRBV24-1; D remains unclear. CDR1 and CDR2 from the germline V gene are KGHDR and SFDVKD. This CDR3 is built from 18 residues. Trimming shortened V by 2 bases and J by 0 bases, and 16 bases separated the two germline ends. The CDR3: CATSDSLPGGFSNQPQHF. CDR3 coding DNA: TGTGCCACCAGTGATTCCCTACCGGGAGGCTTTAGCAATCAGCCCCAGCATTTT.

V gene TRBV27 combines with J gene TRBJ1-5; 7 bases fit TRBD1. Losses at the gene ends were 3 bases for V and 4 bases for J; bases not matched to a gene: 3. CDR3 size: 14 residues. The germline gives CDR1 MNHEY, CDR2 SMNVEV (reference sequence). CDR3 nucleotides: TGTGCCAGCAGTTTCCAGGGGGAAAATCAGCCCCAGCATTTT. Its translation: CASSFQGENQPQHF.

The V and J genes are TRBV6-5 and TRBJ2-3, with TRBD1 identical over 7 bases. CDR3 length equals 15 residues. J lost 4 bases, V lost 5 bases, and 9 bases had no gene match. The germline V gene has CDR1 MNHEY and CDR2 SVGAGI. The CDR3 sequence: CASSLRDSVPDTQYF. CDR3 nucleotide sequence: TGTGCCAGCAGTCTCCGGGACAGTGTCCCAGATACGCAGTATTTT.

The chain joins TRBV7-9 to TRBJ1-4; TRBD1 matches at 7 bases. J lost 14 bases, V lost 2 bases, and 11 bases had no gene match. This CDR3 contains 14 residues. The germline CDR1 and CDR2 sequences are SEHNR and FQNEAQ (reference sequence). CDR3 sequence (DNA): TGTGCCAGCAGCTTATCCCACAGGGGAGTACGGCTGTTTTTT. This sequence encodes CASSLSHRGVRLFF.

The gene calls are TRBV9 and TRBJ2-2; 9 nucleotides match TRBD1. The V and J ends lost 3 bases and 6 bases, in that order; junction bases with no gene match: 0. The CDR3 length is 13 residues. Germline CDR1 reads SGDLS; CDR2 reads YYNGEE. In nucleotides, the CDR3 is TGTGCCAGCAGCGGGACAGGGGCCGGGGAGCTGTTTTTT. Its translation is CASSGTGAGELFF.

The chain has TRBV5-4 and TRBJ2-5; D is perhaps TRBD1 (7 bases). Germline assignment: CDR1 SGHNT and CDR2 YYREEE (reference sequence). The length of the CDR3 is 15 residues. V was shortened by 3 bases and J by 2 bases, with 14 bases between the two germline ends. For the CDR3, the DNA is TGTGCCAGCAGCTGGGAGGACAGGTGGCAAGAGACCCAGTACTTC. Translation gives CASSWEDRWQETQYF.

The CDR3 DNA sequence: TGTGCCAGCAGCTTAGATGGACAGGGGGATCAGCCCCAGCATTTT. Amino acid sequence: CASSLDGQGDQPQHF. The rearrangement links TRBV7-9 to TRBJ1-5; 10 nucleotides agree with TRBD1. Germline V gene sequence: CDR1 SEHNR, CDR2 FQNEAQ (reference sequence). The CDR3 is 15 residues long. V trimming: 1 base; J trimming: 5 bases; junction bases outside the gene matches: 2.

The V gene is TRBV4-3, the J gene TRBJ2-7; 10 bases are shared with TRBD2. Germline V CDR1 and CDR2: LGHNA, YSLEER. The CDR3 sequence is 14 residues long. Trimming at V came to 9 bases and at J to 4 bases, leaving 9 bases not matched to a gene. In nucleotides, the CDR3 is TGCGCCAGTACGGATCTAGCGGGGGCTTACGAGCAGTACGTC. Translating it yields CASTDLAGAYEQYV.